This section outlines one TCR beta chain sequence together with its context. Its antigen is unidentified. TCRdb's copy holds only in-frame clones and misses some; the assay was immunoSEQ multiplex PCR. Of about 78,000 clones listed, approximately 83% were seen once; the top ten hold just over 2%. The data were obtained in a study of radiotherapy plus CTLA-4 blockade in lung cancer. CTLA-4 blockade with ipilimumab, together with focal radiation, was given to patients with chemo-refractory metastatic non-small-cell lung cancer. Trimming cost V 0 bases and J 6 bases, with 16 bases left between them. Germline V gives CDR1 SGHRS, CDR2 YFSETQ. This CDR3 region has 16 residues. The study, taken as a whole, reports: Some TCR clones had been derived from tumors. These clones expanded in peripheral blood after radiotherapy plus ipilimumab.

This sequence originates from a human donor with non-small cell lung cancer who had a partial response to radiotherapy plus ipilimumab. The genes are TRBV5-1 and TRBJ2-1; a weak D match, TRBD1 (6 bases). The source was peripheral blood, collected from a patient treated with radiotherapy plus ipilimumab. The CDR3 here is CASSLVSGRGLNEQFF. The DNA for the CDR3 is TGCGCCAGCAGCTTGGTCTCGGGCAGGGGCCTCAATGAGCAGTTCTTC.